What follows is one T cell receptor beta chain and its context. Its antigen is unidentified. A read error may account for a junction end that differs from germline. The sample is drawn from a study of cytomegalovirus exposure and HLA in healthy donors. On the study more broadly: Previous work identified roughly 120 million unique TCR beta sequences from some 170 million T cells.

Study findings and constraints: Cytomegalovirus association was assigned to 150 to 200 TCR beta chains. Follow-up analysis seemed to connect common viral pathogens with several of the most significant clusters identified.

The PCR contained 60 Vbeta and 13 Jbeta primers. Some clones are missing from TCRdb's copy, which holds only in-frame ones; the method was immunoSEQ multiplex PCR. Recorded for this sample: some 30,000 clones. This CDR3 is built from 18 residues. Germline-derived CDR1 and CDR2 are LNHDA and SQIVND (reference sequence). The chain joins TRBV19 to TRBJ2-1; D remains ambiguous. Specimen: PBMCs. This TCR derives from a man aged 40-49 years in good health and CMV-seronegative. The CDR3 coding sequence is TGTGCCAGTAGTTCCGCCCGTAACCGGGTAAGCTCCGACAATGAGCAGTTCTTC. This gives the protein CASSSARNRVSSDNEQFF.